This is a list of T cell receptor beta chains from one sample in a study of blood T cell repertoires in COVID-19. Sequenced by immunoSEQ multiplex PCR; TCRdb stores in-frame clones only, minus some. The sample lists 150,000 to 200,000 clones; approximately 90% were seen once. The specimen sequenced was peripheral blood. The receptors stem from a man aged 18 to 30 who had recovered from COVID-19. Both conserved end residues are part of each CDR3. A D gene is named only where the DNA matches it firmly. A clone size is listed for some rows: how often the clone was seen (once, few, many), or a class if it is expanded.

>TRBV15|13|NA|TRBJ2-1|NA
TGTGCCACCAGCAGAGACAGGGCTGCTGAGCAGTTCTTC
CATSRDRAAEQFF
>TRBV11-2|14|once|TRBJ1-5|NA
TGTGCCAGCAGCCCCGGGTGGGGCAATCAGCCCCAGCATTTT
CASSPGWGNQPQHF
>TRBV7-2|15|many|TRBJ2-7|NA
TGTGCCAGCAGCCCCCTCCGGGACAACTCCTACGAGCAGTACTTC
CASSPLRDNSYEQYF
>TRBV28|16|NA|TRBJ2-7|TRBD1
TGTGCCAGCAGTTTCCTACCCGGACAGGGGGCCTACGAGCAGTACTTC
CASSFLPGQGAYEQYF
>TRBV29-1|14|NA|TRBJ2-2|TRBD2
TGCAGCGTCAGGACTAGCGGGCACACCGGGGAGCTGTTTTTT
CSVRTSGHTGELFF
>TRBV28|12|NA|TRBJ2-7|NA
TGTGCCAGCAGTGCCCGGGAGTACGAGCAGTACTTC
CASSAREYEQYF
>TRBV5-5|14|once|TRBJ2-3|NA
TGTGCCAGCAGCTTGAGTCGGAGCACAGATACGCAGTATTTT
CASSLSRSTDTQYF
>TRBV25-1|15|NA|TRBJ2-2|TRBD2
TGTGCCAGCAGTGATGAGCGGGGAAACACCGGGGAGCTGTTTTTT
CASSDERGNTGELFF
>TRBV18|16|once|TRBJ2-1|TRBD2
TGTGCCAGCTCATTGGCCGGGACTAGCGGGGGAAATGAGCAGTTCTTC
CASSLAGTSGGNEQFF
>TRBV19|16|NA|TRBJ2-1|TRBD2
TGTGCCAGTAGTATAGTGGCCAGCGGGAGAAGTAACGAGCAGTTCTTC
CASSIVASGRSNEQFF
>TRBV5-1|12|NA|TRBJ2-7|NA
TGCGCCAGCAGCTTGGGGCTCTACGAGCAGTACTTC
CASSLGLYEQYF
>TRBV4-3|14|NA|TRBJ1-1|NA
TGCGCCAGCAGCGATGGAGAACCGAACACTGAAGCTTTCTTT
CASSDGEPNTEAFF
>TRBV3-1/TRBV3-2|13|NA|TRBJ2-7|NA
TGTGCCAGCAGTAGCCTAAGTCGGGACGAGCAGTACTTC
CASSSLSRDEQYF
>TRBV6-2/TRBV6-3|17|NA|TRBJ2-1|TRBD2
TGTGCCAGCAGTTCCGGGACTAGCGGGTTCTCCTACAATGAGCAGTTCTTC
CASSSGTSGFSYNEQFF
>TRBV13|14|NA|TRBJ2-5|TRBD1
TGTGCCAGCAGCTTAAGGGACAGCCAAGAGACCCAGTACTTC
CASSLRDSQETQYF
>TRBV6-5|14|once|TRBJ1-2|TRBD1
TGTGCCAGCAGTTACTACGACAGGGTCGATGGCTACACCTTC
CASSYYDRVDGYTF
>TRBV5-4|13|few|TRBJ1-6|NA
TGTGCCAGCAGCGGAATGACAAATTCACCCCTCCACTTT
CASSGMTNSPLHF
>TRBV30|14|NA|TRBJ2-5|NA
TGTGCCTGGAGTGGGGTAGCTTTCCAAGAGACCCAGTACTTC
CAWSGVAFQETQYF
>TRBV7-3|14|NA|TRBJ1-6|NA
TGTGCCAGCAGCTTAACGCCACTTGATTCACCCCTCCACTTT
CASSLTPLDSPLHF
>TRBV9|14|NA|TRBJ2-1|NA
TGTGCCAGCAGCTACGGACAGAGCCTCAATGAGCAGTTCTTC
CASSYGQSLNEQFF
>TRBV12-3/TRBV12-4|13|NA|TRBJ2-7|NA
TGTGCCAGCAGTCTTCCGGGGGTGGGGGAGCAGTACTTC
CASSLPGVGEQYF
>TRBV7-6|15|once|TRBJ2-7|NA
TGTGCCAGCAGCCCGGGGACTTTTTCTTCCTACGAGCAGTACTTC
CASSPGTFSSYEQYF
>TRBV5-4|13|NA|TRBJ1-5|TRBD1
TGTGCCAGCCTCCGGGACAGTAATCAGCCCCAGCATTTT
CASLRDSNQPQHF
>TRBV27|13|NA|TRBJ1-1|NA
TGTGCCAGCAGTTATCAGTTCAACACTGAAGCTTTCTTT
CASSYQFNTEAFF
>TRBV3-1/TRBV3-2|14|NA|TRBJ1-4|NA
TGTGCCAGCAGCCGCCTAAGGGGGAATGAAAAACTGTTTTTT
CASSRLRGNEKLFF
>TRBV28|13|NA|TRBJ1-2|NA
TGTGCCAGCAGTTTACCATCTAACTATGGCTACACCTTC
CASSLPSNYGYTF
>TRBV5-1|14|NA|TRBJ1-4|NA
TGCGCCAGCAGCTTAGGGGGAGACGGTGAAAAACTGTTTTTT
CASSLGGDGEKLFF
>TRBV5-4|13|NA|TRBJ2-1|TRBD2
TGTGCAGCCCGGACTAGCGGGAACAATGAGCAGTTCTTC
CAARTSGNNEQFF
>TRBV19|16|NA|TRBJ2-7|TRBD1
TGTGCCAGTAGTAACTACCGGGACAGGGGGCCGTACGAGCAGTACTTC
CASSNYRDRGPYEQYF
>TRBV4-3|14|NA|TRBJ1-2|NA
TGCGCCAGCAGCCAAGGTACAGGGCTATATGGCTACACCTTC
CASSQGTGLYGYTF
>TRBV2|13|NA|TRBJ2-7|NA
TGTGCCAGCAGGTGGGGACAAGGGAAAGGGCAGTACTTC
CASRWGQGKGQYF
>TRBV6-5|15|NA|TRBJ2-7|NA
TGTGCCAGCAGTTACTCGATACAGAGCCCCTACGAGCAGTACTTC
CASSYSIQSPYEQYF
>TRBV28|14|NA|TRBJ2-5|NA
TGTGCCAGCAGTTTACGCGCAGGACAAGAGACCCAGTACTTC
CASSLRAGQETQYF
>TRBV11-3|16|NA|TRBJ2-1|TRBD2
TGTGCCAGCAGCTTAGGCTCTAGCGGGGTATTGGATGAGCAGTTCTTC
CASSLGSSGVLDEQFF
>TRBV27|13|NA|TRBJ1-2|NA
TGTGCCAGCAGCCTACGAGGGGGTTATGGCTACACCTTC
CASSLRGGYGYTF
>TRBV2|12|NA|TRBJ2-4|NA
TGTGCCAGCAGGGGCCGCACTCCCCTTCAGTACTTC
CASRGRTPLQYF
>TRBV6-1|17|NA|TRBJ2-1|TRBD1
TGTGCCAGCAGTGCCTCTCCAGGGGGCGCGGTTTACAATGAGCAGTTCTTC
CASSASPGGAVYNEQFF
>TRBV9|15|NA|TRBJ2-1|TRBD2
TGTGCCAGCAGCGCAGTAGCGGGAGCCCACAATGAGCAGTTCTTC
CASSAVAGAHNEQFF
>TRBV5-3|17|NA|TRBJ2-7|TRBD2
TGTGCCAGAAGCACTTGGACTAGCGGGAGCAGTCTTTACGAGCAGTACTTC
CARSTWTSGSSLYEQYF
>TRBV30|13|NA|TRBJ1-5|NA
TGTGCCTGGAGTGGACAGAGCAATCAGCCCCAGCATTTT
CAWSGQSNQPQHF
>TRBV30|13|NA|TRBJ1-5|NA
TGTGCCTGGAGTGTAGGGGGTAGCCAGCCCCAGCATTTT
CAWSVGGSQPQHF
>TRBV7-8|16|NA|TRBJ2-4|NA
TGTGCCAGCAGCTTAGCGAAGGGGAAGAGCAAAAACATTCAGTACTTC
CASSLAKGKSKNIQYF
>TRBV5-1|18|NA|TRBJ2-3|TRBD2
TGCGCCAGCAGCTCGGGACTAGCGGGAGTTTTGTCCCTAGATACGCAGTATTTT
CASSSGLAGVLSLDTQYF
>TRBV9|13|NA|TRBJ2-1|NA
TGTGCCAGCAGCGTAGCTACGTACAATGAGCAGTTCTTC
CASSVATYNEQFF
>TRBV5-6|14|NA|TRBJ1-5|NA
TGTGCCAGCAGCTTGGATCACGGGAATCAGCCCCAGCATTTT
CASSLDHGNQPQHF
>TRBV6-5|14|NA|TRBJ2-1|TRBD1
TGTGCCAGCAGTTTGACGACAGGGGCCAATGAGCAGTTCTTC
CASSLTTGANEQFF
>TRBV6-6|15|once|TRBJ1-2|TRBD1
TGTGCCAGCCGGAGGACAGGGGCAGGGGATTATGGCTACACCTTC
CASRRTGAGDYGYTF
>TRBV19|15|NA|TRBJ2-5|TRBD1
TGTGCCAGTACCCGGACAGGGTTTATCCAAGAGACCCAGTACTTC
CASTRTGFIQETQYF
>TRBV9|15|NA|TRBJ2-7|NA
TGTGCCAGCAGCGCGGACAGTATCTTCTCCTACGAGCAGTACTTC
CASSADSIFSYEQYF
>TRBV7-2|15|NA|TRBJ1-1|NA
TGTGCCAGCAGCTTAAGTAGGGGGACGAACACTGAAGCTTTCTTT
CASSLSRGTNTEAFF
>TRBV20-1|11|few|TRBJ1-2|NA
TGCAGTGCCAGAAGCGGGTATGGCTACACCTTC
CSARSGYGYTF
>TRBV24-1|14|NA|TRBJ2-1|NA
TGTGCCACCAGTGATTGGGCTGTCGCTGGGGAGCAGTTCTTC
CATSDWAVAGEQFF
>TRBV14|16|NA|TRBJ2-7|NA
TGTGCCAGCAGCCAAGAAGGTCTAGCGAGGACCTACGAGCAGTACTTC
CASSQEGLARTYEQYF
>TRBV28|15|NA|TRBJ2-3|NA
TGTGCCAGCAGCCTAGGATTGGCCAGCACAGATACGCAGTATTTT
CASSLGLASTDTQYF
>TRBV5-1|15|NA|TRBJ2-2|TRBD2
TGCGCCAGCAGCTTGGCCGGGGAGGGCACCGGGGAGCTGTTTTTT
CASSLAGEGTGELFF
>TRBV11-2|16|once|TRBJ1-5|TRBD1
TGTGCCAGCAGCGAGATTCCGGGACAGCGGAATCAGCCCCAGCATTTT
CASSEIPGQRNQPQHF
>TRBV9|17|NA|TRBJ2-1|TRBD2
TGTGCCAGCAGCGTCACAAATTCTGCGGGAGGGGTGTATGAGCAGTTCTTC
CASSVTNSAGGVYEQFF
>TRBV27|18|NA|TRBJ2-1|NA
TGTGCCAGCAGTTTATGTAGACTAGTCGTTACCCTATTGGATGAGCAGTTCTTC
CASSLCRLVVTLLDEQFF
>TRBV21-1|18|NA|TRBJ2-7|NA
TGTGCCAGCAGCAAAGGGGAGACTAGTTTTTCCAGCTCCTACGAGCAGTACTTC
CASSKGETSFSSSYEQYF